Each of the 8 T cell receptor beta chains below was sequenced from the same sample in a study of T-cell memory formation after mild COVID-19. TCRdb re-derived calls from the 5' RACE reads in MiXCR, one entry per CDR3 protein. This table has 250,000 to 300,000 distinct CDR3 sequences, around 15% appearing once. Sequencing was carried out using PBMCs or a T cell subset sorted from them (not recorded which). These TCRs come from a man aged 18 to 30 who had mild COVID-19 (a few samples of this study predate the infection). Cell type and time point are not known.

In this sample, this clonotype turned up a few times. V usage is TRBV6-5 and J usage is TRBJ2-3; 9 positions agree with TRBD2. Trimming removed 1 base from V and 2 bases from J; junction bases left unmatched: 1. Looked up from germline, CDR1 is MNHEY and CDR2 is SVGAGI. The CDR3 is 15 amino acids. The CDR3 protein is CASSYLAGVTDTQYF. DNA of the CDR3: TGTGCCAGCAGTTACTTAGCGGGAGTCACAGATACGCAGTATTTT.

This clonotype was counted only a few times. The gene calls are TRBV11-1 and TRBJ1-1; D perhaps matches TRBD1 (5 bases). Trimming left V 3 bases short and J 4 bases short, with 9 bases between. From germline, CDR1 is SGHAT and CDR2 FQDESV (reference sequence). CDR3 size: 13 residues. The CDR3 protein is CASSLTRGTEAFF. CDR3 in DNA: TGTGCCAGCAGCTTGACGAGGGGCACTGAAGCTTTCTTT. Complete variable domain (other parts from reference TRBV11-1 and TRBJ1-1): EAEVAQSPRYKITEKSQAVAFWCDPISGHATLYWYRQILGQGPELLVQFQDESVVDDSQLPKDRFSAERLKGVDSTLKIQPAELGDSAMYLCASSLTRGTEAFFGQGTRLTVV.

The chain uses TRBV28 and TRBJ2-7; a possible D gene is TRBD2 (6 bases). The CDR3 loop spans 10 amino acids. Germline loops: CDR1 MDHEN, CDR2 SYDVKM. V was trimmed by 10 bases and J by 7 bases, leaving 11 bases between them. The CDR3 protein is CATGGMEQYV. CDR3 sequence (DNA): TGTGCCACCGGGGGTATGGAGCAGTACGTC.

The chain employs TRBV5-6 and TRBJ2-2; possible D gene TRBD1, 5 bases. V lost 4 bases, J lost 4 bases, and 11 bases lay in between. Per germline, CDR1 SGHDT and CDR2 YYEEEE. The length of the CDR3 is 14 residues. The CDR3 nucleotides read TGTGCCAGCAGCCCGATAGGGGTCACCGGGGAGCTGTTTTTT. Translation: CASSPIGVTGELFF.

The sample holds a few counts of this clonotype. The CDR3, as DNA: TGCGCCAGCAGCCACGATAACTGGACAGGGACTCTCTATGGCTACACCTTC. Amino acids: CASSHDNWTGTLYGYTF. The gene calls are TRBV4-1 and TRBJ1-2; the match to TRBD1 covers 8 bases. Germline loops: CDR1 MGHRA, CDR2 YSYEKL. The CDR3 is 17 residues long. V lost 3 bases to trimming and J lost 4 bases; unmatched junction nucleotides: 13.

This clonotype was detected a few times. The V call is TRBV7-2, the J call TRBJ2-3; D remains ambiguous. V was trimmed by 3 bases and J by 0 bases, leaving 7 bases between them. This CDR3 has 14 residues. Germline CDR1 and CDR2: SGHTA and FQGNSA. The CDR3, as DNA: TGTGCCAGCAGCTTCACGTCTAGCACAGATACGCAGTATTTT. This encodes CASSFTSSTDTQYF.

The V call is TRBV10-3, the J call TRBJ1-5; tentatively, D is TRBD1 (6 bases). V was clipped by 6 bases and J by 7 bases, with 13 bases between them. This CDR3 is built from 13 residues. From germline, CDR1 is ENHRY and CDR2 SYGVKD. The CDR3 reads CAIRETGRQPQHF. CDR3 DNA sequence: TGTGCCATCAGGGAGACAGGTCGACAGCCCCAGCATTTT.

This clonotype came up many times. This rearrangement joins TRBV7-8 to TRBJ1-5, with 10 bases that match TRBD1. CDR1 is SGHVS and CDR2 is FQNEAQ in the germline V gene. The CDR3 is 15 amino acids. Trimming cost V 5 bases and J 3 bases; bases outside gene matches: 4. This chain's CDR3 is CASSPGTGANQPQHF. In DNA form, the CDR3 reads TGTGCCAGCAGCCCAGGGACAGGGGCCAATCAGCCCCAGCATTTT.